This entry is about one T cell receptor beta chain. With V trimmed by 8 bases and J by 5 bases, 5 bases remained unmatched. The germline gives CDR1 MDHEN, CDR2 SYDVKM. The CDR3 sequence is 12 residues long. This entry belongs to a study of T cell changes during pregnancy in multiple sclerosis. Measured with immunoSEQ multiplex PCR; TCRdb has only the in-frame clones, and not every one. The profile covers 40,000 to 65,000 clones, with roughly 92% appearing a single time and roughly 0.25% taken by the ten largest. The receptor was isolated from a female donor with multiple sclerosis, enrolled in a pregnancy study. V is TRBV28 and J is TRBJ2-7; 8 positions agree with TRBD2. The sample was CD4+ T cells from peripheral blood mononuclear cells, taken in the third trimester of pregnancy. CDR3 nucleotide sequence: TGTGCCAGCGCCGGACTAGCTGACGAGCAGTACTTC. Translation: CASAGLADEQYF.